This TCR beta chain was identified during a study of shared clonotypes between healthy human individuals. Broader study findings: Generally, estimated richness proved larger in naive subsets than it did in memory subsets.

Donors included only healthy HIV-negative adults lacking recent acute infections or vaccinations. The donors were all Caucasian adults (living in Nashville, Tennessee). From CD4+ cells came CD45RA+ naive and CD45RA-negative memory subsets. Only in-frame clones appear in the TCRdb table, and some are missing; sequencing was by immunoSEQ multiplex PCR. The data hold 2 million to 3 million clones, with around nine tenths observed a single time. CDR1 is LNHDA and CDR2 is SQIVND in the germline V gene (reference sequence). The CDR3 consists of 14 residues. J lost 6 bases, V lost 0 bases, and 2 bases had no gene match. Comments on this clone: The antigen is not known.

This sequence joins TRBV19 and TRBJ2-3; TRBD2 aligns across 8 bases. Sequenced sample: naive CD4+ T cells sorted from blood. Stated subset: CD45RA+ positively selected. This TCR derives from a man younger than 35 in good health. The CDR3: CASSIEASGDTQYF. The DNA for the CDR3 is TGTGCCAGTAGTATAGAGGCTAGCGGGGATACGCAGTATTTT. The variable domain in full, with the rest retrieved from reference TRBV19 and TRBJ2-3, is DGGITQSPKYLFRKEGQNVTLSCEQNLNHDAMYWYRQDPGQGLRLIYYSQIVNDFQKGDIAEGYSVSREKKESFPLTVTSAQKNPTAFYLCASSIEASGDTQYFGPGTRLTVL.